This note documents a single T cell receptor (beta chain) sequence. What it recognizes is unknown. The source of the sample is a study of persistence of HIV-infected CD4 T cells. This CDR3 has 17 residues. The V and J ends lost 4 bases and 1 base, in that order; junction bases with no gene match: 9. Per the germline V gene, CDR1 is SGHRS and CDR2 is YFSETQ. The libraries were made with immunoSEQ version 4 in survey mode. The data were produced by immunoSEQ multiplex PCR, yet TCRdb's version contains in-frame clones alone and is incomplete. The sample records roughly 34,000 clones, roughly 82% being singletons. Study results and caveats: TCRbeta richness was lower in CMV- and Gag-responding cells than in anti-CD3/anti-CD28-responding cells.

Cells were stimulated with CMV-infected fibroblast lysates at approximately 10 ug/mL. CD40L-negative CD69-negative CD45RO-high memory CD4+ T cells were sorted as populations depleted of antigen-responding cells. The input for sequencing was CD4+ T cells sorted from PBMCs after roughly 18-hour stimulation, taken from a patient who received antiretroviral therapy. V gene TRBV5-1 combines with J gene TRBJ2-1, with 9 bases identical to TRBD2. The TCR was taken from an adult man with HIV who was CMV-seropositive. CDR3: CASSTGLARVSYNEQFF. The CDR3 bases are TGCGCCAGCAGCACAGGACTAGCGCGGGTTTCCTACAATGAGCAGTTCTTC.